Shown below are 16 T cell receptor beta chains from a single sample sequenced in a study of T cell responses to AZD1222 COVID-19 vaccine. TCRdb's copy holds only in-frame clones and misses some; the assay was immunoSEQ multiplex PCR. The table lists approximately 100,000 clones, around 87% of them singletons. Sequenced material: peripheral blood, taken 28 days after the second AZD1222 dose. The source is an adult who received the AZD1222 COVID-19 vaccine.

This clone was detected only a few times. The CDR3 nucleotides are TGCAGCACTCTAGGGGACAGGGGGCCTCCTAACTATGGCTACACCTTC. Its protein is CSTLGDRGPPNYGYTF. The chain uses TRBV29-1 and TRBJ1-2; 12 nucleotides agree with TRBD1. After removal of 8 bases from V and 0 bases from J, the junction contained 10 bases not matched to a gene. The CDR3 runs to 16 residues. Per germline, CDR1 SQVTM and CDR2 ANQGSEA.

Here the CDR3 reads CASSWGTAEAFF. The CDR3 coding sequence is TGTGCCAGCAGCTGGGGGACAGCTGAAGCTTTCTTT. The chain employs TRBV13 and TRBJ1-1; 7 nucleotides agree with TRBD1. Per the germline V gene, CDR1 is PRHDT and CDR2 is FYEKMQ (reference sequence). J gave up 6 bases and V 4 bases, and 2 bases lay outside the gene matches. The CDR3 has 12 residues.

This chain connects TRBV12-3 or TRBV12-4 to TRBJ1-5; D unresolved. V was shortened by 5 bases and J by 6 bases, with 8 bases between the two germline ends. The CDR3 is made up of 12 amino acids. The CDR3 is CASSPHGQPQHF. The DNA of the CDR3 is TGTGCCAGCAGTCCCCATGGTCAGCCCCAGCATTTT.

The V call is TRBV2, the J call TRBJ1-2, with D perhaps TRBD1 (5 bases). From germline, CDR1 is SNHLY and CDR2 FYNNEI. The germline V and J ends were trimmed by 1 base and 1 base, with 10 bases remaining between them. This CDR3 region has 15 residues. CDR3 in DNA: TGTGCCAGCAGTGAAGTTAACAGGATTAACTATGGCTACACCTTC. Amino acids: CASSEVNRINYGYTF.

The CDR3: CASSESQGEGYTF. CDR3 DNA: TGCGCCAGCAGTGAGTCACAGGGGGAAGGCTACACCTTC. The V gene is TRBV10-1, the J gene TRBJ1-2; 8 bases fit TRBD1. Germline CDR1 WNHNN, CDR2 SYGVQD (reference sequence). The trim removed 0 bases at V and 8 bases at J, leaving 2 bases unmatched. The CDR3 has 13 amino acids.

V is TRBV2 and J is TRBJ1-1; the match to TRBD1 covers 9 bases. The ends lost 5 bases at V and 4 bases at J; junction bases unmatched: 8. Germline V gene lookup returns CDR1 SNHLY and CDR2 FYNNEI. This CDR3 region has 15 residues. Written as DNA, the CDR3 is TGTGCCAGCAGTTTCGACAGGGGGTATGGCACTGAAGCTTTCTTT. Translated: CASSFDRGYGTEAFF.

CDR3 sequence reads: CATKDASGDNEQFF. CDR3 DNA: TGTGCCACCAAAGATGCTAGCGGAGACAATGAGCAGTTCTTC. The V call is TRBV19, the J call TRBJ2-1, with 7 positions matching TRBD2. V shed 10 bases, J shed 5 bases, and the junction held 11 bases outside the gene matches. CDR1 and CDR2 (germline): LNHDA, SQIVND (reference sequence). CDR3 length equals 14 residues.

The chain joins TRBV19 to TRBJ2-3, with a possible D match to TRBD2 (5 bases). The CDR3 contains 16 residues. V was trimmed by 5 bases and J by 1 base, leaving 16 bases between them. Germline V gives CDR1 LNHDA, CDR2 SQIVND (reference sequence). The CDR3 sequence: CASSARRRWGTDTQYF. Written as DNA, the CDR3 is TGTGCCAGTAGTGCCCGGAGGAGATGGGGCACAGATACGCAGTATTTT.

Only a few counts were recorded for this clone. This rearrangement joins TRBV6-5 to TRBJ1-1, with 10 bases matching TRBD1. This CDR3 has 12 residues. The germline CDR1 and CDR2 sequences are MNHEY and SVGAGI. The junction had 3 bases not matched to a gene; V was cut back by 6 bases and J by 8 bases. This chain's CDR3 is CASSLTGGEAFF. The CDR3, as DNA: TGTGCCAGCAGCCTGACAGGGGGCGAAGCTTTCTTT.

This clone is categorized as medium-sized. The V and J genes are TRBV4-1 and TRBJ1-2; 9 bases are a match to TRBD1. The CDR3 runs to 16 residues. Germline loops: CDR1 MGHRA, CDR2 YSYEKL. V lost 0 bases and J lost 3; bases outside the gene matches: 5. The CDR3 reads CASSQDPTGGYYGYTF. The CDR3, as DNA: TGCGCCAGCAGCCAAGATCCGACAGGGGGTTACTATGGCTACACCTTC.

CDR3 nucleotide sequence: TGCGCCAGCAGCTATCAGGGAGGAGACACTGAAGCTTTCTTT. Translation gives CASSYQGGDTEAFF. This chain links TRBV5-1 with TRBJ1-1, with D maybe TRBD1 (5 bases). Germline V gene lookup returns CDR1 SGHRS and CDR2 YFSETQ. This CDR3 is 14 amino acids long. The ends were cut back, 3 bases at V and 3 bases at J, with 12 bases in the middle.

This rearrangement joins TRBV6-5 to TRBJ1-3; D remains ambiguous. The CDR3 sequence is 14 residues long. From germline, CDR1 is MNHEY and CDR2 SVGAGI. Trimming stripped 3 bases from V and 4 bases from J, with 10 bases between. The DNA of the CDR3 is TGTGCCAGCAGTTATAGGGATTCCGGAAACACCATATATTTT. This sequence encodes CASSYRDSGNTIYF.

The V gene is TRBV6-5, the J gene TRBJ2-3; no clear D gene. CDR3 length: 13 amino acids. V was trimmed by 8 bases and J by 2 bases, leaving 11 bases between them. The germline V gene has CDR1 MNHEY and CDR2 SVGAGI. The CDR3 DNA follows: TGTGCCAGCGCCCCGACGTACACAGATACGCAGTATTTT. It translates to CASAPTYTDTQYF.

V gene TRBV7-2 combines with J gene TRBJ2-1; 8 positions match TRBD2. The V and J ends lost 4 bases and 9 bases, in that order; junction bases with no gene match: 5. Germline CDR1 is SGHTA and CDR2 is FQGNSA. The CDR3 length is 13 residues. Here the CDR3 DNA reads TGTGCCAGCAGCTCCGGGACTAGTACTGAGCAGTTCTTC. This sequence encodes CASSSGTSTEQFF.

The chain recombines TRBV15 with TRBJ2-2; 8 bases are shared with TRBD1. Germline V CDR1 and CDR2: LNHNV, YYDKDF (reference sequence). V lost 7 bases and J lost 0; bases outside the gene matches: 4. The CDR3 covers 15 residues. As DNA, the CDR3 is TGTGCCACCAACTCAGGGGGCCCGAACACCGGGGAGCTGTTTTTT. Its protein product is CATNSGGPNTGELFF.

The gene calls are TRBV28 and TRBJ1-1; 10 bases line up with TRBD1. The CDR3 has 16 residues. After removal of 6 bases from V and 5 bases from J, the junction contained 12 bases not matched to a gene. Germline V gene lookup returns CDR1 MDHEN and CDR2 SYDVKM. CDR3 protein: CASSPLEGQGVTEAFF. DNA for the CDR3: TGTGCCAGCAGCCCATTGGAAGGACAGGGGGTGACTGAAGCTTTCTTT.